This passage covers 32 T cell receptor beta chains from one sample sequenced in a study of T cells in Graves' hyperthyroidism and ophthalmopathy. Researchers took RNA transcripts and amplified the TCR beta CDR3 regions from them. When the TCR CDR3 underwent first-round RT-PCR, the HTBI primer set was used. TCRdb independently ran MiXCR on the multiplex PCR reads; one entry per CDR3 protein. The repertoire holds roughly 380,000 distinct CDR3 sequences, with 13% as singletons. The specimen sequenced was blood. The receptors shown here come from a man younger than 40 with Graves' hyperthyroidism that later progressed to Graves' ophthalmopathy.

This clonotype occurred a few times. This sequence joins TRBV11-3 and TRBJ1-6; the match to TRBD1 covers 7 bases. V lost 5 bases to trimming and J lost 8 bases; unmatched junction nucleotides: 6. The CDR3 is made up of 14 amino acids. Germline CDR1 is SGHNT and CDR2 is YENEEA. The DNA of the CDR3 is TGTGCCAGCAGCCAAAGGGGGCAGGATTCACCCCTCCACTTT. Its translation: CASSQRGQDSPLHF.

Ten or more counts support this clonotype. The chain links TRBV11-3 to TRBJ1-1, with 7 bases aligning to TRBD1. J was trimmed by 1 base and V by 4 bases; bases with no gene match: 6. The CDR3 sequence is 15 residues long. Germline V gene sequence: CDR1 SGHNT, CDR2 YENEEA. CDR3 nucleotide sequence: TGTGCCAGCAGCTCAGGACAGGTGTCGAACACTGAAGCTTTCTTT. It specifies CASSSGQVSNTEAFF.

Ten or more counts support this clonotype. The V gene is TRBV29-1, the J gene TRBJ2-7; D remains unclear. The CDR3 is made up of 14 amino acids. Trimming took off 6 bases at V and 2 bases at J, with 17 bases between the two ends. Germline CDR1 is SQVTM and CDR2 is ANQGSEA. CDR3 bases: TGCAGCGTCCCCTTGGTGGGCAAAACCTACGAGCAGTACTTC. Amino acids: CSVPLVGKTYEQYF.

CDR3 DNA: TGCAGTGCGGGTCGGGCCAATTCACCCCTCCACTTT. Amino acids: CSAGRANSPLHF. The V gene is TRBV20-1, the J gene TRBJ1-6, with D uncertain. The CDR3 consists of 12 residues. Germline V gene lookup returns CDR1 DFQATT and CDR2 SNEGSKA (reference sequence). V lost 6 bases and J 7 bases, leaving 10 bases between the germline ends.

This clonotype was recorded at least ten times. The chain joins TRBV7-2 to TRBJ1-2; D remains unclear. From germline, CDR1 is SGHTA and CDR2 FQGNSA. V shed 1 base and J shed 5 bases, with 11 bases lying between them. The CDR3 spans 14 residues. Written as DNA, the CDR3 is TGTGCCAGCAGCTTAGGGTTGGTCGGTTATGGCTACACCTTC. Its protein is CASSLGLVGYGYTF.

This chain uses TRBV7-8 with TRBJ1-2; D remains unclear. V was cut by 5 bases and J by 7 bases, with 14 bases left in between. Germline CDR1 reads SGHVS; CDR2 reads FQNEAQ. The CDR3 has 13 residues. CDR3 region: CASSPAGVPGYTF. CDR3 nucleotides: TGTGCCAGCAGCCCCGCCGGGGTCCCTGGCTACACCTTC.

This clonotype came up many times. The rearrangement uses TRBV3-1 and TRBJ1-3; D is unresolved. The CDR3 is made up of 13 amino acids. V was trimmed by 3 bases and J by 2 bases, leaving 5 bases between them. The V gene's germline CDR1 is LGHDT and CDR2 YNNKEL (reference sequence). The CDR3 DNA is TGTGCCAGCAGCCACTTGGCTGGAAACACCATATATTTT. Amino acids: CASSHLAGNTIYF.

This chain connects TRBV9 to TRBJ2-1; possible D gene TRBD2, 5 bases. This CDR3 is 15 amino acids long. V was trimmed by 0 bases and J by 0 bases, leaving 7 bases between them. The germline gives CDR1 SGDLS, CDR2 YYNGEE. The CDR3 loop reads CASSVVGGSYNEQFF. For the CDR3, the DNA is TGTGCCAGCAGCGTAGTTGGAGGCTCCTACAATGAGCAGTTCTTC.

The rearrangement links TRBV9 to TRBJ1-1, with a possible D match to TRBD1 (6 bases). The CDR3 has 13 residues. Germline lookup yields CDR1 SGDLS and CDR2 YYNGEE. Between the trimmed V and J ends, which lost 1 base and 5 bases, there was a span of 9 bases. The CDR3 sequence: CASSVLRGTEAFF. Written as DNA, the CDR3 is TGTGCCAGCAGCGTACTGAGGGGGACTGAAGCTTTCTTT.

The J gene is TRBJ2-1, the V gene TRBV6-5, with 9 bases matching TRBD2. In germline, CDR1 is MNHEY, CDR2 SVGAGI. The CDR3 length is 15 residues. J was trimmed by 9 bases and V by 2 bases; bases with no gene match: 8. CDR3 coding DNA: TGTGCCAGCAGTTACCGGGGCGGGGGGGCTGTTGAGCAGTTCTTC. The encoded protein is CASSYRGGGAVEQFF.

There are many counts of this clonotype. CDR3 bases: TGTGCCAGCAGCCGCCGGGGACAGAGCACAGATACGCAGTATTTT. Translating gives CASSRRGQSTDTQYF. This chain connects TRBV12-3 or TRBV12-4 to TRBJ2-3; 7 bases match TRBD1. The CDR3 is 15 residues long. J gave up 0 bases and V 6 bases, and 6 bases lay outside the gene matches.

This clonotype was seen a few times. The chain uses TRBV10-1 and TRBJ2-1; a weak D match, TRBD2 (6 bases). Germline V lookup: CDR1 WNHNN, CDR2 SYGVQD (reference sequence). V gave up 3 bases and J gave up 10 bases, with 7 bases separating them. The CDR3 extends over 11 amino acids. The CDR3 loop is CASSDAGEQFF. The DNA for the CDR3 is TGCGCCAGCAGTGATGCGGGAGAGCAGTTCTTC.

On this clonotype: The junction departs from the called germline gene at one end, perhaps through a read error. The chain joins TRBV7-9 to TRBJ1-6; D is unresolved. Germline lookup yields CDR1 SEHNR and CDR2 FQNEAQ (reference sequence). The CDR3 contains 14 residues. DNA of the CDR3: TGTGCCAGCAGCTTGGACTCCTATAATTCACCCCCCCACTTT. It yields the protein CASSLDSYNSPPHF.

This clonotype appeared many times. The chain links TRBV3-1 to TRBJ1-1; TRBD1 is a possible D gene (5 bases). The CDR3 runs to 15 residues. CDR1 and CDR2 from the germline V gene are LGHDT and YNNKEL (reference sequence). V was shortened by 0 bases and J by 5 bases, with 13 bases between the two germline ends. DNA for the CDR3: TGTGCCAGCAGCCAAGAGTGGCAGGGAGTTACTGAAGCTTTCTTT. Its protein product is CASSQEWQGVTEAFF.

This clonotype was detected ten times or more. The chain is built from TRBV27 and TRBJ2-2; no reliable D call. This CDR3 has 16 residues. Germline V lookup: CDR1 MNHEY, CDR2 SMNVEV (reference sequence). Between the trimmed V and J ends, which lost 5 bases and 0 bases, there was a span of 13 bases. The CDR3 sequence is CASSPTIGANTGELFF. For the CDR3, the DNA is TGTGCCAGCAGTCCCACAATAGGCGCGAACACCGGGGAGCTGTTTTTT.

This clonotype appeared many times. The rearrangement links TRBV19 to TRBJ1-1, with 10 bases matching TRBD1. V lost 10 bases, J lost 5 bases, and 10 bases stayed unmatched. Germline V gene lookup returns CDR1 LNHDA and CDR2 SQIVND (reference sequence). This CDR3 spans 14 amino acids. This CDR3 reads CATQRTGGFTEAFF. The CDR3 DNA reads as TGTGCCACCCAACGGACAGGGGGATTTACTGAAGCTTTCTTT.

This clonotype was detected only a few times. The V call is TRBV18, the J call TRBJ1-5, with D unresolved. V lost 2 bases and J 8 bases, leaving 7 bases between the germline ends. This CDR3 is 12 amino acids long. The germline CDR1 and CDR2 sequences are KGHSH and LQKENI. The CDR3 DNA follows: TGTGCCAGCTCACCATCCGGTGAGCCCCAGCATTTT. Translation gives CASSPSGEPQHF.

This clonotype has ten or more counts. The chain has TRBV7-9 and TRBJ1-6, with 8 bases lining up with TRBD1. Germline CDR1 SEHNR, CDR2 FQNEAQ (reference sequence). V was pared by 8 bases and J by 5 bases, with 2 bases of the junction left unmatched. CDR3 length equals 13 residues. The CDR3 bases are TGTGCCAGCCAGGGACAGGATAATTCACCCCTCCACTTT. It specifies CASQGQDNSPLHF.

This clonotype was observed a handful of times. A much more abundant neighbour one base away suggests this may be a read error. V and J are TRBV12-3 or TRBV12-4 and TRBJ1-1, with D hard to call. CDR3 length: 13 amino acids. CDR3 DNA: TGTGCCAGCAGTTTAGAGCTGGGAATTGAAGCTTCCTTT. Translation gives CASSLELGIEASF.

The CDR3 loop is CASSLDGLLGSGANVLTF. CDR3 in DNA: TGCGCCAGCAGCTTGGATGGTCTCCTAGGCTCTGGGGCCAACGTCCTGACTTTC. The rearrangement links TRBV5-1 to TRBJ2-6, with no clear D. This CDR3 comprises 18 residues. The germline gives CDR1 SGHRS, CDR2 YFSETQ. Trimming took 0 bases from V and 0 from J, leaving 13 bases between them.

This clonotype has a count of ten or more. The genes are TRBV5-1 and TRBJ2-1; 7 nucleotides agree with TRBD1. The germline gives CDR1 SGHRS, CDR2 YFSETQ. The V gene end was trimmed by 2 bases and the J gene end by 5 bases; junction bases not matched to a gene: 7. The CDR3 runs 15 residues. The CDR3 region has the DNA TGCGCCAGCAGCTTCTCCGGGACAGCTAACAATGAGCAGTTCTTC. Its translation is CASSFSGTANNEQFF.

This clonotype was counted only a few times. The J gene is TRBJ2-7, the V gene TRBV6-1; TRBD2 matches 9 bases. V shed 1 base and J 2 bases; nucleotides not matched to a gene: 3. Germline V CDR1 and CDR2: MNHNS, SASEGT. CDR3 length: 15 amino acids. CDR3 protein: CASSEDLAGPYEQYF. In DNA, the CDR3 is TGTGCCAGCAGTGAAGATCTAGCGGGGCCCTACGAGCAGTACTTC.

The sample holds many counts of this clonotype. The rearrangement uses TRBV2 and TRBJ1-5, with 9 bases aligning to TRBD1. Germline V gene sequence: CDR1 SNHLY, CDR2 FYNNEI. This CDR3 has 16 amino acids. The junction had 8 bases not matched to a gene; V was cut back by 7 bases and J by 1 base. CDR3 bases: TGTGCCAGCACTGTACAGGGGGCGGCGAGCAATCAGCCCCAGCATTTT. The encoded protein is CASTVQGAASNQPQHF.

There are many counts of this clonotype. The V call is TRBV27, the J call TRBJ2-7, with TRBD2 identical over 9 bases. Trimming at V came to 6 bases and at J to 1 base, leaving 4 bases not matched to a gene. Germline-derived CDR1 and CDR2 are MNHEY and SMNVEV (reference sequence). The CDR3 loop spans 14 amino acids. CDR3 loop: CASRYGLASYEQYF. The CDR3 DNA sequence: TGTGCCAGCAGATATGGACTAGCGTCCTACGAGCAGTACTTC.

The chain joins TRBV7-9 to TRBJ2-1; D tentatively fits TRBD1 or TRBD2 (5 bases each). V dropped 6 bases and J dropped 14 bases, with 20 bases sitting between them. The CDR3 covers 13 residues. CDR1 SEHNR and CDR2 FQNEAQ come from the germline V gene (reference sequence). CDR3 residues: CASSLEGPSSEFF. The CDR3 DNA is TGTGCCAGCAGTCTAGAGGGGCCGTCTTCCGAGTTCTTC.

This clonotype has more than one count but fewer than ten. This chain connects TRBV7-6 to TRBJ2-7; D is uncertain. This CDR3 has 16 residues. The V end was cut by 2 bases, the J end by 4 bases, with 18 bases between. Germline lookup yields CDR1 SGHVS and CDR2 FNYEAQ. The CDR3 DNA is TGTGCCAGCAGCTTATCCCCCCTAGGATCTCGGTACGAGCAGTACTTC. This gives the protein CASSLSPLGSRYEQYF.

This clonotype was detected only a few times. V is TRBV28 and J is TRBJ1-6; TRBD1 might be the D (5 bases). Germline CDR1 reads MDHEN; CDR2 reads SYDVKM. Trimming removed 6 bases from V and 7 bases from J, with 16 bases in between. This CDR3 is built from 15 residues. CDR3 sequence: CASSSAGTHNSPLHF. The CDR3 nucleotides are TGTGCCAGCAGCAGTGCCGGGACCCACAATTCACCCCTCCACTTT.

J is TRBJ2-1 and V is TRBV10-2; D perhaps matches TRBD1 (6 bases). V lost 6 bases and J lost 6, with 9 bases in between. The CDR3 spans 12 residues. CDR1 is WSHSY, CDR2 SAAADI, per germline. CDR3 nucleotides: TGCGCCAGCAGGAGGGGGTCCAATGAGCAGTTCTTC. Its protein product is CASRRGSNEQFF.

This clonotype has a count of ten or more. This chain links TRBV27 with TRBJ2-5, with D hard to call. Per the germline V gene, CDR1 is MNHEY and CDR2 is SMNVEV (reference sequence). Trimming pared 0 bases from V and 4 bases from J, leaving 9 bases between. The CDR3 covers 14 residues. CDR3 coding DNA: TGTGCCAGCAGTTTATCTGTGGATGCAGAGACCCAGTACTTC. Amino acids: CASSLSVDAETQYF.

The rearrangement links TRBV7-9 to TRBJ1-1, with a possible D match to TRBD1 (5 bases). Trimming took off 5 bases at V and 1 base at J, with 11 bases between the two ends. CDR1 and CDR2 from the germline V gene are SEHNR and FQNEAQ (reference sequence). This CDR3 has 14 residues. The CDR3 DNA sequence: TGTGCCAGCAGCCCCTTCCAGGGGAACACTGAAGCTTTCTTT. It specifies CASSPFQGNTEAFF.

This clonotype was picked up a small number of times. The rearrangement joins TRBV7-9 to TRBJ2-7; D not certain. The CDR3 runs to 12 residues. V lost 5 bases and J lost 6, with 11 bases in between. Per the germline V gene, CDR1 is SEHNR and CDR2 is FQNEAQ (reference sequence). Here the CDR3 DNA reads TGTGCCAGCAGCACCCGACAATCCGAGCAGTACTTC. Its translation: CASSTRQSEQYF.

This clonotype was observed a few times. The chain recombines TRBV19 with TRBJ1-3, with D tentatively TRBD1 (6 bases). Germline CDR1 and CDR2: LNHDA and SQIVND (reference sequence). V lost 7 bases and J lost 0, with 13 bases in between. The CDR3 contains 15 residues. Written as DNA, the CDR3 is TGTGCCAGTAAAAGGGACATCAGCTCTGGAAACACCATATATTTT. As protein: CASKRDISSGNTIYF.